These T cell receptor beta chains were read from a single sample in a study of a mutant IDH1 vaccine in newly diagnosed glioma. Profiled with immunoSEQ multiplex PCR; TCRdb holds only in-frame clones, not every one. The repertoire holds some 10,000 clones, with approximately 85% as singletons. Antigen specificity for these receptors is unknown. This material consisted of PBMCs, taken from a glioma patient whose treatment included an IDH1 peptide vaccine. Receptor source: a man aged 25 to 40 with glioma. Each CDR3 is given with its conserved first and last residue. The D gene is left open where the match is weak. Some rows have no size entry. The others give once, few or many, or a class for an expanded clone.

v_call	d_call	j_call	clone_size	cdr3_nt	cdr3_aa
TRBV30	.	TRBJ1-2	.	TGTGCCTGGAGTAAGGGAAACTATGGCTACACCTTC	CAWSKGNYGYTF
TRBV6-5	.	TRBJ1-1	large	TGTGCCAGCAGTTACGGGGGGTTAGCAGCTTTCTTT	CASSYGGLAAFF
TRBV19	.	TRBJ2-7	.	TGTGCCAGTAGCTTGATGCTGACGAAAACCTACGAGCAGTACTTC	CASSLMLTKTYEQYF
TRBV2	.	TRBJ2-7	.	TGTGCCAGCAGTCGGGGGGCTAGCGCCTTGTACGAGCAGTACTTC	CASSRGASALYEQYF
TRBV4-2	TRBD2	TRBJ2-7	.	TGTGCCAGCAGCCAAGACTGGACTAGCGCCTCCTACGAGCAGTACTTC	CASSQDWTSASYEQYF
TRBV5-1	TRBD2	TRBJ2-1	.	TGCGCCAGCAGCTTTGCAGCGGGAGGGCCGAATGAGCAGTTCTTC	CASSFAAGGPNEQFF
TRBV12-5	.	TRBJ2-1	few	TGTGCTAGTGGACTAACGAGTTTTCACAATGAGCAGTTCTTC	CASGLTSFHNEQFF
TRBV19	TRBD1	TRBJ1-3	.	TGTGCCAGTAGTGGAAACAGGGGGTACTCTGGAAACACCATATATTTT	CASSGNRGYSGNTIYF
TRBV10-3	.	TRBJ1-2	.	TGTGCCATCCCGTCGACAGAGCTTAACTATGGCTACACCTTC	CAIPSTELNYGYTF
TRBV7-9	.	TRBJ2-4	.	TGTGCCAGCAGCTTAGGACGAGGGGCCATAGCCAAAAACATTCAGTACTTC	CASSLGRGAIAKNIQYF
TRBV7-2	TRBD2	TRBJ2-7	.	TGTGCCAGCAGCTTACAAGCGGGAGGGGGGGCCGAGCAGTACTTC	CASSLQAGGGAEQYF
TRBV27	.	TRBJ2-1	.	TGTGCCAGCAGTTGGCGGGGTTACAATGAGCAGTTCTTC	CASSWRGYNEQFF
TRBV5-4	.	TRBJ1-1	.	TGTGCCAGCAGCCTTATGGAACAGGGTCCCCGGGCAGCTTTCTTT	CASSLMEQGPRAAFF
TRBV11-2	TRBD1	TRBJ2-7	.	TGTGCCAGCAGCTTGACCGGGACAGGGGTTTACGAGCAGTACTTC	CASSLTGTGVYEQYF
TRBV2	.	TRBJ2-2	.	TGTGCCAGCATACGGTCTAACACCGGGGAGCTGTTTTTT	CASIRSNTGELFF
TRBV2	TRBD2	TRBJ2-3	.	TGTGCCAGCGCAAGCGGGGTGGGCGATACGCAGTATTTT	CASASGVGDTQYF
TRBV4-1	.	TRBJ2-7	.	TGCGCCAGCAGCCCCGTCGGTCGGGGGCAGGGCGGCGAGCAGTACTTC	CASSPVGRGQGGEQYF
TRBV30	.	TRBJ2-7	.	TGTGCCTGGAGTGTATTACGGACAATCCACGAGCAGTACTTC	CAWSVLRTIHEQYF
TRBV4-1	.	TRBJ1-2	.	TGCGCCAGCAGCCAAGATGGGTCCTTCGCTAACTATGGCTACACCTTC	CASSQDGSFANYGYTF
TRBV27	.	TRBJ1-2	.	TGTGCCAGCAGTTTAACCGGGGATGGCTACACCTTC	CASSLTGDGYTF
TRBV7-9	TRBD2	TRBJ2-2	few	TGTGCCAGCAGCCTGACTAGCGGGAGCGCCGGGGAGCTGTTTTTT	CASSLTSGSAGELFF
TRBV5-1	TRBD2	TRBJ2-1	.	TGCGCCAGCAGCTTTTCTAGCGGGGCTAGTAATGAGCAGTTCTTC	CASSFSSGASNEQFF
TRBV18	.	TRBJ1-3	.	TGTGCCAGCTCACCACCATCCAGAACTGGAAACACCATATATTTT	CASSPPSRTGNTIYF
TRBV10-3	TRBD1	TRBJ1-1	.	TGTGCCATCAGTGACCGACAGGGGGCTCTGATGAACACTGAAGCTTTCTTT	CAISDRQGALMNTEAFF
TRBV30	.	TRBJ2-7	.	TGTGCCTGGAGTGTAGGGGTAGGGCCCTACGAGCAGTACTTC	CAWSVGVGPYEQYF
TRBV18	.	TRBJ1-4	.	TGTGCCAGCTCGACCGGGACTAAGAATGAAAAACTGTTTTTT	CASSTGTKNEKLFF
TRBV5-1	TRBD2	TRBJ2-3	.	TGCGCCAGCGGCCTAGCGGGAGGACTCACAGATACGCAGTATTTT	CASGLAGGLTDTQYF
TRBV6-5	.	TRBJ2-5	.	TGTGCCAGCAGCCCACGGGAGATTCGGAGTGAGACCCAGTACTTC	CASSPREIRSETQYF
TRBV4-2	.	TRBJ1-1	.	TGTGCCAGCAGCCGAGGAGGACCGAACACTGAAGCTTTCTTT	CASSRGGPNTEAFF
TRBV4-1	.	TRBJ2-5	.	TGCGCCAGCAGCCAAGATCCCCACTGGGGAGAGACCCAGTACTTC	CASSQDPHWGETQYF
TRBV27	.	TRBJ2-2	.	TGTGCCAGCTCGACTTACCGGGACGGGGAGCTGTTTTTT	CASSTYRDGELFF
TRBV5-6	TRBD2	TRBJ2-1	once	TGTGCCAGCAGCTTGGCCAGGACTAGCGCCTACAATGAGCAGTTCTTC	CASSLARTSAYNEQFF
TRBV10-2	.	TRBJ1-1	few	TGCGCCAGCAGTGAGTCGGACGGGGCCTGGAACACTGAAGCTTTCTTT	CASSESDGAWNTEAFF
TRBV5-5	TRBD2	TRBJ2-7	.	TGTGCCAGCAGCTGGACTAGCGGTTCCTACGAGCAGTACTTC	CASSWTSGSYEQYF
TRBV6-1	.	TRBJ1-5	few	TGTGCCAGCAGGAGAGACGAAGGGGCCCATCAGCCCCAGCATTTT	CASRRDEGAHQPQHF
TRBV5-1	.	TRBJ1-2	.	TGCGCCAGCAGCTTGGATGGGGAACCGAACTATGGCTACACCTTC	CASSLDGEPNYGYTF
TRBV6-5	.	TRBJ1-1	.	TGTGCCAGCTCAAGGCTAACGAACACTGAAGCTTTCTTT	CASSRLTNTEAFF
TRBV18	TRBD2	TRBJ2-2	.	TGTGCCAGCTCACCACGGGCCGGGAGGGCCTCGAACACCGGGGAGCTGTTTTTT	CASSPRAGRASNTGELFF
TRBV18	TRBD2	TRBJ2-3	.	TGTGCCAGCTCACCACTAAGACTAGCGGGAGGGCAAGGAGATACGCAGTATTTT	CASSPLRLAGGQGDTQYF
TRBV7-9	.	TRBJ1-1	.	TGTGCCAGCAGCTTAGGATCGAACACTGAAGCTTTCTTT	CASSLGSNTEAFF
TRBV6-1	.	TRBJ1-2	.	TGTGCCAGCAGTGAAGCCCATAGGGTGGGGTATGGCTACACCTTC	CASSEAHRVGYGYTF
TRBV18	TRBD2	TRBJ2-2	.	TGTGCCAGCTCACCAACCGGGGAGGGCACCGGGGAGCTGTTTTTT	CASSPTGEGTGELFF